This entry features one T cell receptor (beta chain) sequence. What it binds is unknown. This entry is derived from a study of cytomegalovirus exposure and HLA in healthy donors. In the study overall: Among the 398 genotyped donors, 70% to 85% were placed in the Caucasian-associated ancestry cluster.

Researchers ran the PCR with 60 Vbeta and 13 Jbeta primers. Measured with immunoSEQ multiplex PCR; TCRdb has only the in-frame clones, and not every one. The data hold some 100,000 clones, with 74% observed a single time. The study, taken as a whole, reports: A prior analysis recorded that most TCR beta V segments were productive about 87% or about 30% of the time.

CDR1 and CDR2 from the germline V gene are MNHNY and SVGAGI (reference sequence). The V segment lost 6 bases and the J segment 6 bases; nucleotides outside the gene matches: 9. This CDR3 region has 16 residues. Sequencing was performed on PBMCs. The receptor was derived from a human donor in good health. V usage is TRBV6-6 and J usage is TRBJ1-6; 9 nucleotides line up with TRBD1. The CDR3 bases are TGTGCCAGCAGCCAACGAATGACAGGGGGTAATTCACCCCTCCACTTT. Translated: CASSQRMTGGNSPLHF.